These 3 T cell receptor beta chains originate from one sample sequenced in a study of T cell repertoires in cytomegalovirus infection. Via MiXCR, TCRdb re-called the reads, giving one row per CDR3 protein. The sample shows around 540,000 distinct CDR3 sequences, roughly a third of them seen only once. No antigen has been assigned to these receptors. The sample consisted of cultured PBMCs, taken from culture after CMV antigen stimulation. These receptors came from a human donor in good health (CMV status not recorded). Some clones in this sample may be carry-over from other donors' samples.

This clonotype has only a few counts. The rearrangement links TRBV12-3 or TRBV12-4 to TRBJ1-1; a weak D match, TRBD1 (5 bases). Trimming shortened V by 5 bases and J by 12 bases, and 25 bases separated the two germline ends. The CDR3 loop spans 15 amino acids. The CDR3 here is CASSPGDGPTDLPFF. The DNA of the CDR3 is TGTGCCAGCAGTCCCGGGGACGGCCCGACCGATTTGCCTTTCTTT.

The chain couples TRBV4-3 to TRBJ2-7, with 11 nucleotides matching TRBD2. The CDR3 length is 15 residues. The ends lost 3 bases at V and 2 bases at J; junction bases unmatched: 3. Looked up from germline, CDR1 is LGHNA and CDR2 is YSLEER. The CDR3 nucleotides are TGCGCCAGCAGCCAGGCGACTAGCGGGACCTACGAGCAGTACTTC. Translating gives CASSQATSGTYEQYF.

This clonotype occurred many times. The chain uses TRBV7-2 and TRBJ1-6, with D hard to call. Germline loops: CDR1 SGHTA, CDR2 FQGNSA. CDR3 length: 14 amino acids. V lost 5 bases to trimming and J lost 10 bases, with 15 bases between them. The CDR3 loop is CASSPPHGGSPLHF. In DNA form, the CDR3 reads TGTGCCAGCAGCCCACCCCACGGCGGGTCACCCCTCCACTTT.